Each of the 4 T cell receptor beta chains below was sequenced from the same sample in a study of beta chain features in type 1 diabetes. Study-level points and caveats: Moderate yet significant TCRB CDR3 shortening was seen in Type 1 diabetes patients in all four CD4+ subsets.

Of the isolated RNA, all was reverse transcribed, and so the sequenced material was expressed TCRB transcripts. Produced via immunoSEQ multiplex PCR; TCRdb's table is partial and in-frame only. The sample lists 250,000 to 300,000 clones, around 25% occurring once. These receptors are not linked to any known antigen. Sequencing was done on a sample of naive CD4+ T cells from blood. Source of these receptors: a woman in her twenties or thirties with type 1 diabetes.

This clone was found a few times. The chain joins TRBV27 to TRBJ1-2; D is perhaps TRBD1 (5 bases). Germline V gene lookup returns CDR1 MNHEY and CDR2 SMNVEV (reference sequence). This CDR3 contains 15 residues. V was trimmed by 2 bases and J by 4 bases, leaving 14 bases between them. Here the CDR3 DNA reads TGTGCCAGCAGTTTAAGGGCAGGGCTAACCTATGGCTACACCTTC. This gives the protein CASSLRAGLTYGYTF.

This sequence joins TRBV7-9 and TRBJ2-7; 10 positions agree with TRBD1. CDR3 length: 14 residues. The germline CDR1 and CDR2 sequences are SEHNR and FQNEAQ (reference sequence). V shed 6 bases and J 2 bases; nucleotides not matched to a gene: 4. Here the CDR3 reads CASSPGTGAYEQYF. The CDR3 bases are TGTGCCAGCAGTCCCGGGACAGGGGCCTACGAGCAGTACTTC.

V and J are TRBV15 and TRBJ2-1, with TRBD2 identical over 9 bases. The CDR3 has 17 residues. In germline, CDR1 is LNHNV, CDR2 YYDKDF (reference sequence). J was trimmed by 3 bases and V by 1 base; bases with no gene match: 7. CDR3 nucleotides: TGTGCCACCAGCAGAGGAGGGCTACTAGCGGGCTACAATGAGCAGTTCTTC. Translating it yields CATSRGGLLAGYNEQFF.

Concerning this clone itself: One end of the junction is discordant with germline, which a read error may explain. The chain has TRBV19 and TRBJ2-7, with TRBD1 identical over 10 bases. CDR1 LNHDA and CDR2 SQIVND come from the germline V gene (reference sequence). The CDR3 is 15 residues long. CDR3 loop: CANSFRDRGRNEQYF. CDR3 nucleotides: TGTGCCAATAGTTTCCGGGACAGGGGAAGGAACGAGCAGTACTTC. The entire variable domain, with the rest obtained from reference TRBV19 and TRBJ2-7, is as follows: DGGITQSPKYLFRKEGQNVTLSCEQNLNHDAMYWYRQDPGQGLRLIYYSQIVNDFQKGDIAEGYSVSREKKESFPLTVTSAQKNPTAFYLCANSFRDRGRNEQYFGPGTRLTVT.